The clone carrying this T cell receptor beta chain was detected only a few times. The antigen remains undetermined. J lost 1 base, V lost 3 bases, and 14 bases had no gene match. CDR3 size: 18 residues. The germline gives CDR1 KGHSH, CDR2 LQKENI. This record comes from a study of CD8+ T cells in alopecia areata. Overall study results and limits: Scalp repertoires also include resident alphabeta T cells from normal skin. Against the mouse data, patients shared TCRs less clearly, possibly for HLA reasons.

As the sequencing template, cDNA was produced by extracting RNA and reverse transcribing it. The protocol was immunoSEQ multiplex PCR, while the TCRdb copy is restricted to in-frame clones and leaves out a portion. There are 150,000 or so clones in the sample; around 50% occur only once, and 5% to 7.5% lies in the top ten. The source was CD4+ T cells sorted from blood, collected at week 0. The receptor was isolated from a human donor with alopecia areata. J is TRBJ2-5 and V is TRBV18; 7 bases match TRBD2. CDR3 sequence reads: CASSPGLRTSLAQETQYF. CDR3 coding DNA: TGTGCCAGCTCACCCGGCCTAAGGACTAGTTTAGCCCAAGAGACCCAGTACTTC. The variable domain in full, with the rest retrieved from reference TRBV18 and TRBJ2-5, is NAGVMQNPRHLVRRRGQEARLRCSPMKGHSHVYWYRQLPEEGLKFMVYLQKENIIDESGMPKERFSAEFPKEGPSILRIQQVVRGDSAAYFCASSPGLRTSLAQETQYFGPGTRLLVL.